This paragraph covers one T cell receptor (beta chain) sequence. Its antigen is undetermined. CDR3 length: 20 amino acids. Per germline, CDR1 LNHDA and CDR2 SQIVND (reference sequence). With V trimmed by 3 bases and J by 7 bases, 21 bases remained unmatched. The PCR made use of 60 Vbeta and 13 Jbeta primers. Only in-frame clones appear in the TCRdb table, and some are missing; sequencing was by immunoSEQ multiplex PCR. The sample lists under 200,000 clones; about 77% were seen once. These data come from a study of cytomegalovirus exposure and HLA in healthy donors. Study outcomes and limitations: Among the CMV-associated chains, a few were confirmed in vitro as specific for CMV antigens.

This TCR was sampled from a man aged 60 to 69 in good health and CMV-seronegative. The chain joins TRBV19 to TRBJ1-4; 9 nucleotides align to TRBD1. Sequencing was performed on PBMCs. The CDR3 nucleotides are TGTGCCAGTAGTATCCCTGCCCGGGACAGGGAAGGTTGGTGGACTGAAAAACTGTTTTTT. It is translated as CASSIPARDREGWWTEKLFF.